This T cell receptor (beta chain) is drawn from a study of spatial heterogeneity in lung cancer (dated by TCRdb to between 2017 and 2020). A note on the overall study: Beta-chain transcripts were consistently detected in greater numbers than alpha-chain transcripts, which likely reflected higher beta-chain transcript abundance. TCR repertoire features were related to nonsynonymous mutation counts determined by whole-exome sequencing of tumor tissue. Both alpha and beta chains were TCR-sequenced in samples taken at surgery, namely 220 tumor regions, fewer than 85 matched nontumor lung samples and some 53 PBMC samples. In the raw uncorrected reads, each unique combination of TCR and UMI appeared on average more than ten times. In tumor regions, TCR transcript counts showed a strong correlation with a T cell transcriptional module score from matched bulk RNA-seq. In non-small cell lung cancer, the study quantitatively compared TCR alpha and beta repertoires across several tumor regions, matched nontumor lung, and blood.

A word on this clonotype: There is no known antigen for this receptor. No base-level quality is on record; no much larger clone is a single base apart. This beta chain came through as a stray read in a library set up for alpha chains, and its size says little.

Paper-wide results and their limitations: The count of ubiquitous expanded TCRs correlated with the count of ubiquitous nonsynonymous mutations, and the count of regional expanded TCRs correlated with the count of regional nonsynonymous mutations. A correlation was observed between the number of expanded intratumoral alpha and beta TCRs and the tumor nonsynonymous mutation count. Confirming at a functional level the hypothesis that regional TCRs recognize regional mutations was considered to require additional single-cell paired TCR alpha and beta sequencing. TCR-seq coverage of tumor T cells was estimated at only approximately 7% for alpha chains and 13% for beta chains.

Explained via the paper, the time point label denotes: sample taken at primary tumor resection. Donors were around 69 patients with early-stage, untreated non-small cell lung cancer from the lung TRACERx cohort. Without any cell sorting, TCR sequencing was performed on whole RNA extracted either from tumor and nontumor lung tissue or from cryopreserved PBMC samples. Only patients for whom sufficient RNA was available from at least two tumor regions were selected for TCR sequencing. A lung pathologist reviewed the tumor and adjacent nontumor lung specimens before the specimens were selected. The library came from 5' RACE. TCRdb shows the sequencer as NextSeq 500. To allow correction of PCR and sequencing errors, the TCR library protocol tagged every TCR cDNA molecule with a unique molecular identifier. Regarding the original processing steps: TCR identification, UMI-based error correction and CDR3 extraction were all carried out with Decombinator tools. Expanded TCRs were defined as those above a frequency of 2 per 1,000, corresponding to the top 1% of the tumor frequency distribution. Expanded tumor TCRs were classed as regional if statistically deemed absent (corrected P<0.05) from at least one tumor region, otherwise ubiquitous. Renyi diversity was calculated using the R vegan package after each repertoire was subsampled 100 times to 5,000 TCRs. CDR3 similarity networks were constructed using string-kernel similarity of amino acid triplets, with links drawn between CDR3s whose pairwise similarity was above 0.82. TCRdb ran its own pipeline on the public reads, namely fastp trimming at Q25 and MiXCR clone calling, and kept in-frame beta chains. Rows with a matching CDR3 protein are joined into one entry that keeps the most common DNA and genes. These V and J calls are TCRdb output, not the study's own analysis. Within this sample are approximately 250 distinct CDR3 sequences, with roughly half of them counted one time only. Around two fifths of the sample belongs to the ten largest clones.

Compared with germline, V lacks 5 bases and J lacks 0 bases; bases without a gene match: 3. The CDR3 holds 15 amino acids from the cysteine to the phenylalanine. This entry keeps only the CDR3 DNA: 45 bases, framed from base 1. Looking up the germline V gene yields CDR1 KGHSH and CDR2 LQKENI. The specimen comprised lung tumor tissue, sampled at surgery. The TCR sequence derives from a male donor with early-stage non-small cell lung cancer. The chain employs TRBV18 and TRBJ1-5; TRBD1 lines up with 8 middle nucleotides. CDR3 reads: CASSSRGPSNQPQHF. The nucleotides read TGTGCCAGCTCATCCAGGGGGCCTAGCAATCAGCCCCAGCATTTT.